The 8 T cell receptor beta chains listed next were all sequenced from one sample in a study of T-cell memory formation after mild COVID-19. TCRdb analysed the 5' RACE reads with MiXCR anew, one entry per CDR3 protein. The sample carries fewer than 350,000 distinct CDR3 sequences, roughly 15% recorded once. Material: PBMCs or a T cell subset sorted from them (not recorded which). The receptors come from a young man who had mild COVID-19 (a few samples of this study predate the infection). Cell type and time point are not known.

This clonotype turned up a few times. The V and J genes are TRBV27 and TRBJ1-1; D is uncertain. The CDR3 covers 14 residues. The ends were cut back, 0 bases at V and 0 bases at J, with 5 bases in the middle. CDR1 and CDR2 from the germline V gene are MNHEY and SMNVEV (reference sequence). The DNA of the CDR3 is TGTGCCAGCAGTTTATCGGGTCTGAACACTGAAGCTTTCTTT. Amino acids: CASSLSGLNTEAFF.

This clonotype was recorded a few times. The gene calls are TRBV12-3 or TRBV12-4 and TRBJ1-1; weak D call: TRBD1 (6 bases). The germline V and J ends were trimmed by 4 bases and 1 base, with 10 bases remaining between them. The CDR3 length is 14 residues. CDR3 nucleotides: TGTGCCAGCAGTTACACAGGGACGAACACTGAAGCTTTCTTT. Translating it yields CASSYTGTNTEAFF.

DNA of the CDR3: TGTGCCAGCAGTCAGCGGACTAGCAGCAATGAGCAGTTCTTC. Translating it yields CASSQRTSSNEQFF. The genes are TRBV6-2 or TRBV6-3 and TRBJ2-1, with TRBD2 matching over 8 bases. The germline gives CDR1 MNHEY, CDR2 SVGEGT. V lost 5 bases, J lost 6 bases, and 6 bases stayed unmatched. The length of the CDR3 is 14 residues.

This clonotype was detected a few times. This chain uses TRBV9 with TRBJ1-5; the match to TRBD1 covers 9 bases. Trimming removed 3 bases from V and 1 base from J; junction bases left unmatched: 2. CDR3 size: 15 residues. CDR1 SGDLS and CDR2 YYNGEE come from the germline V gene. In nucleotides, the CDR3 is TGTGCCAGCAGCGCGACAGGGGGGAGCAATCAGCCCCAGCATTTT. It encodes CASSATGGSNQPQHF.

This clonotype showed up many times. The V and J genes are TRBV5-1 and TRBJ1-5, with D possibly matching TRBD1 (5 bases). This CDR3 contains 18 residues. Germline-derived CDR1 and CDR2 are SGHRS and YFSETQ. Deletions cut 2 bases from V and 2 bases from J, with 20 bases between. The CDR3 loop is CASSFRESGIVGNQPQHF. The CDR3 DNA sequence: TGCGCCAGCAGCTTCAGGGAGTCTGGTATCGTGGGCAATCAGCCCCAGCATTTT.

A single count supports this clonotype. The V and J genes are TRBV10-3 and TRBJ1-3; the D gene is possibly TRBD1 (6 bases). V lost 4 bases and J 4 bases, leaving 11 bases between the germline ends. The CDR3 has 14 amino acids. Germline lookup yields CDR1 ENHRY and CDR2 SYGVKD. For the CDR3, the DNA is TGTGCCATCAGTGTATCAGGGGAAGGAAACACCATATATTTT. Residues: CAISVSGEGNTIYF.

This clonotype was observed a handful of times. The J gene is TRBJ1-2, the V gene TRBV5-1; 10 nucleotides agree with TRBD1. The CDR3 runs to 13 residues. J lost 8 bases, V lost 4 bases, and 5 bases had no gene match. CDR1 is SGHRS, CDR2 YFSETQ, per germline. CDR3 sequence (DNA): TGCGCCAGCAGCCAGGGACAGGGGTCGGGCTACACCTTC. Translating it yields CASSQGQGSGYTF.

V and J are TRBV6-5 and TRBJ2-2; a possible D gene is TRBD1 (6 bases). Germline V CDR1 and CDR2: MNHEY, SVGAGI. The CDR3 runs 14 residues. Deletions cut 4 bases from V and 3 bases from J, with 9 bases between. The CDR3 DNA reads TGTGCCAGCAGTTCCCACAGGGACACCGGGGAGCTGTTTTTT. Its protein is CASSSHRDTGELFF.